This TCR beta chain was sequenced during a study of neoadjuvant anti-PD-1 for oral cavity cancer. The overall study: Around day 43, patients without progression received a fourth nivolumab dose before surgery. Notes on the study in general: Pretreatment Treg/Th17 ratio correlated inversely with post-treatment tumor clonality.

Assay used: immunoSEQ multiplex PCR; TCRdb lists only in-frame clones, some missing. This table holds some 11,000 clones, around two thirds found once. These oral cavity squamous cell carcinomas were HPV-negative and locally advanced. For this clone: The antigen is unknown.

Trimming cost V 10 bases and J 6 bases, with 13 bases left between them. Germline lookup yields CDR1 MNHNY and CDR2 SVGAGI (reference sequence). CDR3 length: 13 residues. The sequencing here drew on tumor tissue, taken before nivolumab (anti-PD-1) treatment. This TCR came from a person between 40 and 85 years old with oral cavity squamous cell carcinoma. The donor label of this sample is uncertain. V gene TRBV6-6 combines with J gene TRBJ1-6; D might be TRBD1 (6 bases). In nucleotides, the CDR3 is TGTGCCACCAGGGGAAGTGGTAATTCACCCCTCCACTTT. This sequence encodes CATRGSGNSPLHF.